Below are 4 T cell receptor beta chains sequenced from a single sample in a study of tissue T cells after allogeneic stem cell transplantation. Data came from immunoSEQ multiplex PCR; TCRdb stores just in-frame clones and leaves some out. Among fewer than 20,000 clones listed, just over 70% were seen once. Material for sequencing was spleen. These TCRs come from a female BALB/c mouse in good health. This strain's MHC haplotype is H2-d.

On this clone itself: Gene names and germline refer to mouse. With the read ending 1 residue before the CDR3 end, the germline J gene is used to fill in that end. This chain uses TRBV13-2 with TRBJ1-6; 10 positions match TRBD1. TRBJ1-6 is filed as an ORF, its function uncertain. This CDR3 has 16 amino acids. The V and J ends lost 2 bases and 4 bases, in that order; junction bases with no gene match: 3. Per germline, CDR1 NNHNN and CDR2 SYGAGS (reference sequence). CDR3: CASGERDRGYNSPLYF. The covered CDR3 bases are TGTGCCAGCGGTGAGAGGGACAGGGGATATAATTCGCCCCTCTAC.

Details on this clone: All gene names here are mouse names. The CDR3 end is not reached by the read, which stops 1 residue before it; the germline J gene fills it in. The chain joins TRBV13-2 to TRBJ2-3, with TRBD1 matching 9 bases. The V gene end was trimmed by 6 bases and the J gene end by 2 bases; junction bases not matched to a gene: 4. Germline V lookup: CDR1 NNHNN, CDR2 SYGAGS (reference sequence). This CDR3 has 14 amino acids. This CDR3 is CASAGQGDAETLYF. CDR3 DNA (partial): TGTGCCAGCGCGGGACAGGGTGATGCAGAAACGCTGTAT.

This clone was recorded a few times. These gene names are mouse names. Sequencing ends 1 residue short of the CDR3 end; the germline J gene provides the rest. The chain uses TRBV20 and TRBJ2-7; 8 bases fit TRBD2. Germline V gene data show CDR1 as GFQATS and CDR2 as STVNSAI. Losses at the gene ends were 3 bases for V and 3 bases for J; bases not matched to a gene: 4. The CDR3 runs to 13 residues. CDR3 DNA (partial): TGTGGTGCTAGTTGGGGGGGAGGCTATGAACAGTAC. Protein: CGASWGGGYEQY. The full CDR3 protein reads CGASWGGGYEQYF.

In this sample, this clone is large. Gene names and germline refer to mouse. The sequence runs out 1 residue before the end of the CDR3; the remainder is reconstructed from the germline J gene. This chain joins TRBV1 and TRBJ2-4, with no clear D. Trimming removed 0 bases from V and 4 bases from J, with 8 bases in between. The length of the CDR3 is 14 residues. Germline loops: CDR1 NSQYPW, CDR2 LRSPGD (reference sequence). The sequenced CDR3 bases are TGCACCTGCAGTGCAGAAGCAGGTGAAAACACCTTGTAC. Translation gives CTCSAEAGENTLY. In full, the CDR3 is CTCSAEAGENTLYF.